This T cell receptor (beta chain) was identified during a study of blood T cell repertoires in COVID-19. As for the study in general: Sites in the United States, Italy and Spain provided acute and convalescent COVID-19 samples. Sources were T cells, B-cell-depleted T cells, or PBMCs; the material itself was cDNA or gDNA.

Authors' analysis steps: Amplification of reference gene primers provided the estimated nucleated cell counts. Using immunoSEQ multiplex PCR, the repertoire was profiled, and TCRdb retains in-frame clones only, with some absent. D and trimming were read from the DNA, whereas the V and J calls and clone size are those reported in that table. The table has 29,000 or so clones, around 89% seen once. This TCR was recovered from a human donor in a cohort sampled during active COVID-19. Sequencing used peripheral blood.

DNA for the CDR3: TGTGCCAGCAGCTCCAGGGGCTATGGCTACACCTTC. This sequence encodes CASSSRGYGYTF. The rearrangement links TRBV13 to TRBJ1-2, with D possibly being TRBD1 (6 bases). This CDR3 is built from 12 residues. Trimming shortened V by 4 bases and J by 4 bases, and 7 bases separated the two germline ends. Germline loops: CDR1 PRHDT, CDR2 FYEKMQ (reference sequence).